The rows below give T cell receptor beta chains drawn from one sample of a study of cytotoxic CD8 clonotypes in ibrutinib-treated CLL. The repertoire was sequenced with immunoSEQ multiplex PCR; TCRdb's copy has only in-frame clones and lacks some. Among 76,000 or so clones listed, roughly 83% were seen once. This specimen was PBMCs, taken after 24 months of ibrutinib treatment. The source is a human donor with chronic lymphocytic leukemia. CDR3s include the opening cysteine and the closing phenylalanine or tryptophan. The D gene is left open where the match is weak. Clone size is not always given. Where it is, it says once, few, many or a class for expanded clones.

D gene: NA
clone size: NA
J gene: TRBJ2-7
V gene: TRBV7-2
CDR3 protein: CASSLLHQPSYEQYF
CDR3 DNA: TGTGCCAGCAGCTTACTTCATCAACCCTCCTACGAGCAGTACTTC

D gene: NA
clone size: NA
J gene: TRBJ2-5
V gene: TRBV28
CDR3 protein: CASSPGVELETQYF
CDR3 DNA: TGTGCCAGCAGCCCGGGGGTAGAATTAGAGACCCAGTACTTC

D gene: NA
clone size: NA
J gene: TRBJ1-1
V gene: TRBV30
CDR3 protein: CAWSDARSMNTEAFF
CDR3 DNA: TGTGCCTGGAGCGACGCCAGGAGCATGAACACTGAAGCTTTCTTT

D gene: NA
clone size: NA
J gene: TRBJ2-7
V gene: TRBV7-2
CDR3 protein: CASSPESKQYF
CDR3 DNA: TGTGCCAGCAGCCCGGAGTCGAAGCAGTACTTC

D gene: NA
clone size: NA
J gene: TRBJ2-1
V gene: TRBV5-1
CDR3 protein: CASSLEQNPPEQFF
CDR3 DNA: TGCGCCAGCAGCTTGGAACAGAACCCCCCCGAGCAGTTCTTC

D gene: NA
clone size: NA
J gene: TRBJ1-3
V gene: TRBV18
CDR3 protein: CASSPFPDGQAWKSDTIYF
CDR3 DNA: TGTGCCAGCTCACCATTCCCGGACGGGCAAGCCTGGAAAAGTGACACCATATATTTT

D gene: TRBD2
clone size: NA
J gene: TRBJ2-3
V gene: TRBV5-4
CDR3 protein: CASSRPSGRARDTQYF
CDR3 DNA: TGTGCCAGCAGCCGCCCTAGCGGGAGGGCCAGGGATACGCAGTATTTT

D gene: TRBD2
clone size: NA
J gene: TRBJ2-1
V gene: TRBV7-2
CDR3 protein: CASSLLAAQFF
CDR3 DNA: TGTGCCAGCAGCTTGCTAGCGGCGCAGTTCTTC

D gene: NA
clone size: NA
J gene: TRBJ1-2
V gene: TRBV18
CDR3 protein: CASSPGGEYGYTF
CDR3 DNA: TGTGCCAGCTCACCGGGGGGGGAATATGGCTACACCTTC

D gene: TRBD1
clone size: NA
J gene: TRBJ2-5
V gene: TRBV4-3
CDR3 protein: CASSLVGRTGAGGTQYF
CDR3 DNA: TGCGCCAGCAGCCTCGTCGGGAGGACAGGGGCCGGGGGGACCCAGTACTTC

D gene: NA
clone size: once
J gene: TRBJ2-5
V gene: TRBV15
CDR3 protein: CATSAPVSSRGTQYF
CDR3 DNA: TGTGCCACCAGCGCCCCGGTGTCCTCGAGAGGGACCCAGTACTTC

D gene: TRBD1
clone size: NA
J gene: TRBJ2-7
V gene: TRBV6-5
CDR3 protein: CASSPSGTGGDEQYF
CDR3 DNA: TGTGCCAGCAGCCCCTCCGGGACAGGGGGCGACGAGCAGTACTTC

D gene: NA
clone size: NA
J gene: TRBJ2-5
V gene: TRBV6-1
CDR3 protein: CASSEGVETQYF
CDR3 DNA: TGTGCCAGCAGTGAAGGGGTAGAGACCCAGTACTTC

D gene: NA
clone size: NA
J gene: TRBJ1-2
V gene: TRBV30
CDR3 protein: CAWRSTGYNYGYTF
CDR3 DNA: TGTGCCTGGAGGTCCACCGGGTATAACTATGGCTACACCTTC